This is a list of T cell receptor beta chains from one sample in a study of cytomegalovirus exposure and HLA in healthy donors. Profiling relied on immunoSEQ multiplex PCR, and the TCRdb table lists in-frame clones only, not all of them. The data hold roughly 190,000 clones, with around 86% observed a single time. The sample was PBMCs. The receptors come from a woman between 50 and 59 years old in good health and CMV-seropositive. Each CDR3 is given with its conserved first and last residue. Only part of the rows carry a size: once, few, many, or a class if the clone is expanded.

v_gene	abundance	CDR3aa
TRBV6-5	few	CASSDRGYGYTF
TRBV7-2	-	CASSLVGGAYNEQFF
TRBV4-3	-	CASSRYSGGAVGELFF
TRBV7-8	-	CASSQTSDEQFF
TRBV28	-	CASSPGGTDTEAFF
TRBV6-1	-	CASSALAGPGETQYF
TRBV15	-	CATSRDRYGYTF
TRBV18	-	CASSPLGGNTEAFF
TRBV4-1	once	CASSQGLGQGWSPLHF
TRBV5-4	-	CASSAGTSGDTQYF
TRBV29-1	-	CSVIGTGWVRGNEKLFF
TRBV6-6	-	CAGKGAGGVYGYTF
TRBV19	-	CASSTPNTQYF
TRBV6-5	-	CASREGQGASGYTF
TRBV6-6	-	CASRTGNVYEQYF
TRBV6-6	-	CASSIAEQETQYF
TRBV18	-	CASSPIYVPGGLYEQYF
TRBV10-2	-	CASSSGIHPYEQYF
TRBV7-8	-	CASTVTSGGSDTQYF
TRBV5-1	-	CASSLWSGETQYF
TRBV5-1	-	CASSAGQTATNEKLFF
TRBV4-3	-	CASSQALAGTQFF
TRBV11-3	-	CASSQGQGSGANVLTF
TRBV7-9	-	CASSRDGGYEQYF